One T cell receptor (beta chain) is described in this entry. The antigen remains unidentified. Looked up from germline, CDR1 is MDHEN and CDR2 is SYDVKM. The V and J ends lost 7 bases and 4 bases, in that order; junction bases with no gene match: 4. This CDR3 contains 13 residues. The sample comes from a study of shared clonotypes between healthy human individuals. The study, taken as a whole, reports: Clonotypes not shared had lower generation probabilities than those common to all four donors. What naive subsets generally showed was a larger estimated richness than memory subsets showed. With a handful of donors compared, around 5% of naive CD4 clonotypes were shared.

Researchers divided each subset's genomic DNA evenly across several immunoSEQ plates. Clones were sequenced by immunoSEQ multiplex PCR, and TCRdb holds only the in-frame ones, with some missing. The data hold roughly 770,000 clones, with about 96% observed a single time. CD45RO-negative, CCR7-positively selected cells formed the naive CD8 fraction, excluding terminally differentiated effector memory CD45RA+ cells. This TCR was sampled from a man aged 30-40 years in good health. The V and J genes are TRBV28 and TRBJ2-1, with 7 bases lining up with TRBD1. Sequences were obtained from naive CD8+ T cells sorted from blood. For the CDR3, the DNA is TGTGCCAGCACGGGGACAGATTACAATGAGCAGTTCTTC. Protein sequence: CASTGTDYNEQFF.